This T cell receptor beta chain was observed in a study of blood T cell repertoires in COVID-19. In the study overall: Samples representing acute and convalescent COVID-19 were sourced from the United States, Italy and Spain. PBMCs, B-cell-depleted T cells, or T cells were the source of the cDNA or gDNA that made up the material.

This CDR3 has 16 residues. Germline lookup yields CDR1 LGHDT and CDR2 YNNKEL (reference sequence). V shed 1 base and J 3 bases; nucleotides not matched to a gene: 7. The assay was immunoSEQ multiplex PCR, and TCRdb's table has in-frame clones only and misses some. The sample yields around 43,000 clones, around 86% seen once. The material sequenced was peripheral blood. The J gene is TRBJ1-1, the V gene TRBV3-1 (or the pseudogene TRBV3-2), with 8 bases aligning to TRBD1. The source is a man aged 50 or older with active COVID-19. This CDR3 is CASSQATGGLDTEAFF. Here the CDR3 DNA reads TGTGCCAGCAGCCAAGCTACAGGGGGGCTAGACACTGAAGCTTTCTTT.